Each of the 29 T cell receptor beta chains below was sequenced from the same sample in a study of blood T cell repertoires in COVID-19. This table comes from immunoSEQ multiplex PCR, and its TCRdb copy is limited to in-frame clones, with some not included. The table has approximately 480,000 clones, about 90% seen once. Sequenced input: PBMCs or T cells enriched from blood (not recorded which). These TCRs come from a woman under 30 who had recovered from COVID-19.

V is TRBV28 and J is TRBJ2-5, with TRBD2 as a possible D gene (6 bases). This CDR3 region has 12 residues. With 8 bases removed from V and 1 base from J, the gap between germline ends came to 8 bases. Germline CDR1 reads MDHEN; CDR2 reads SYDVKM. CDR3 sequence: CASWGVQETQYF. The CDR3 DNA is TGTGCCAGCTGGGGGGTCCAAGAGACCCAGTACTTC.

The chain recombines TRBV7-2 with TRBJ2-3; 8 bases agree with TRBD2. Germline trimming cut 5 bases from V and 0 bases from J; bases unmatched to any gene: 13. The length of the CDR3 is 18 residues. Germline CDR1 is SGHTA and CDR2 is FQGNSA. The CDR3 coding sequence is TGTGCCAGCAGCGGTCAGAGCGGGGGCCGTACTAGCACAGATACGCAGTATTTT. Protein: CASSGQSGGRTSTDTQYF.

This chain joins TRBV27 and TRBJ1-5; no clear D gene. Trimming took 8 bases from V and 1 from J, leaving 18 bases between them. The V gene's germline CDR1 is MNHEY and CDR2 SMNVEV (reference sequence). The CDR3 covers 16 residues. In nucleotides, the CDR3 is TGTGCCAGCTCGCTAATGGGCCAGGTCAGCAATCAGCCCCAGCATTTT. It codes for CASSLMGQVSNQPQHF.

The genes are TRBV27 and TRBJ1-2; D might be TRBD1 (5 bases). The CDR3 sequence is 13 residues long. With 3 bases removed from V and 8 bases from J, the gap between germline ends came to 13 bases. Germline V gene data show CDR1 as MNHEY and CDR2 as SMNVEV (reference sequence). CDR3 protein: CASSFAGKGGYTF. For the CDR3, the DNA is TGTGCCAGCAGTTTTGCGGGAAAGGGGGGCTACACCTTC.

As regards this clone: The same CDR3 arises from other DNA sequences in this sample as well. The genes are TRBV15 and TRBJ1-4, with 8 bases that match TRBD1. CDR1 is LNHNV and CDR2 is YYDKDF in the germline V gene (reference sequence). The CDR3 extends over 14 amino acids. V was clipped by 3 bases and J by 5 bases; unmatched bases: 2. CDR3 in DNA: TGTGCCACCAGCAGGGACAGGGCGAATGAAAAACTGTTTTTT. It is translated as CATSRDRANEKLFF.

The V and J genes are TRBV7-9 and TRBJ1-1; D is uncertain. The germline V and J ends were trimmed by 2 bases and 4 bases, with 5 bases remaining between them. Looked up from germline, CDR1 is SEHNR and CDR2 is FQNEAQ (reference sequence). The CDR3 sequence is 12 residues long. For the CDR3, the DNA is TGTGCCAGCAGCTTACCCGGCACTGAAGCTTTCTTT. This sequence encodes CASSLPGTEAFF.

The chain joins TRBV6-5 to TRBJ1-4; the match to TRBD1 covers 8 bases. The CDR3 runs 14 residues. J lost 10 bases, V lost 5 bases, and 9 bases had no gene match. In germline, CDR1 is MNHEY, CDR2 SVGAGI. CDR3 region: CASSTGDRRGKLFF. DNA of the CDR3: TGTGCCAGCAGTACAGGGGACAGGCGAGGAAAACTGTTTTTT.

CDR3 in amino acids: CASTTAGGHNEQFF. CDR3 nucleotide sequence: TGTGCCAGCACCACAGCGGGGGGGCACAATGAGCAGTTCTTC. The chain couples TRBV11-2 to TRBJ2-1, with 10 bases identical to TRBD2. The CDR3 totals 14 residues. V was pared by 7 bases and J by 5 bases, with 5 bases of the junction left unmatched. CDR1 is SGHAT, CDR2 FQNNGV, per germline. Complete variable domain (other parts from reference TRBV11-2 and TRBJ2-1): EAGVAQSPRYKIIEKRQSVAFWCNPISGHATLYWYQQILGQGPKLLIQFQNNGVVDDSQLPKDRFSAERLKGVDSTLKIQPAKLEDSAVYLCASTTAGGHNEQFFGPGTRLTVL.

The J gene is TRBJ2-7, the V gene TRBV5-6; 9 bases align to TRBD1. CDR1 is SGHDT and CDR2 is YYEEEE in the germline V gene. The ends lost 3 bases at V and 6 bases at J; junction bases unmatched: 7. The CDR3 length is 14 residues. The CDR3: CASSWDRVDGEQYF. Here the CDR3 DNA reads TGTGCCAGCAGCTGGGACAGGGTGGATGGCGAGCAGTACTTC.

DNA of the CDR3: TGTGCCAGCAGCCAAGGGTGGGACAGCGGGAACACTGAAGCTTTCTTT. Amino acid sequence: CASSQGWDSGNTEAFF. The genes are TRBV3-1 (or the pseudogene TRBV3-2) and TRBJ1-1, with 7 bases lining up with TRBD1. Per the germline V gene, CDR1 is LGHDT and CDR2 is YNNKEL (reference sequence). J lost 1 base, V lost 1 base, and 6 bases had no gene match. The CDR3 contains 16 residues.

Points on this clone: Additional DNA sequences in this sample encode the identical CDR3. This chain uses TRBV11-2 with TRBJ2-5; no firm D call. Trimming stripped 4 bases from V and 4 bases from J, with 4 bases between. The CDR3 loop spans 11 amino acids. CDR1 is SGHAT, CDR2 FQNNGV, per germline. The CDR3 spells CASSSLETQYF. In DNA, the CDR3 is TGTGCCAGCAGCTCCTTAGAGACCCAGTACTTC.

The chain carries TRBV21-1 and TRBJ1-1; the table names TRBD1, a call not compared with the DNA. TRBV21-1 is deemed a pseudogene. This CDR3 has 13 amino acids. For the CDR3, the DNA is TGTGCCAGCCTCCCAGAAAAGAACACTGAAGCTTTCTTT. It encodes CASLPEKNTEAFF.

The chain links TRBV5-1 to TRBJ1-1; D perhaps matches TRBD1 (5 bases). Trimming removed 7 bases from V and 2 bases from J, with 9 bases in between. CDR3 length equals 12 residues. CDR1 is SGHRS and CDR2 is YFSETQ in the germline V gene. The CDR3 nucleotides are TGCGCCAGCTCTGACAGCAACACTGAAGCTTTCTTT. Translating it yields CASSDSNTEAFF.

The chain joins TRBV4-2 to TRBJ1-6, with 7 bases that match TRBD1. CDR1 is LGHNA, CDR2 YNFKEQ, per germline. This CDR3 has 17 amino acids. Losses at the gene ends were 1 base for V and 6 bases for J; bases not matched to a gene: 9. CDR3 region: CASSQVAAGGSNSPLHF. The CDR3 nucleotides read TGTGCCAGCAGCCAAGTTGCGGCAGGGGGTAGTAATTCACCCCTCCACTTT.

The chain recombines TRBV6-5 with TRBJ2-7; D call uncertain. Germline V gene lookup returns CDR1 MNHEY and CDR2 SVGAGI. The CDR3 is made up of 14 amino acids. The V gene lost 2 bases and the J gene lost 1 base, with 9 bases spanning the gap. The CDR3, as DNA: TGTGCCAGCAGTTACGACGACAATTCCTACGAGCAGTACTTC. Translating gives CASSYDDNSYEQYF.

The CDR3 coding sequence is TGTGCCAGTAACACCCGGGGGGCCTTTGTCTATGGCTACACCTTC. The encoded protein is CASNTRGAFVYGYTF. The V and J genes are TRBV19 and TRBJ1-2, with D perhaps TRBD1 (6 bases). V was trimmed by 7 bases and J by 4 bases, leaving 19 bases between them. The CDR3 runs to 15 residues. Germline V gene sequence: CDR1 LNHDA, CDR2 SQIVND (reference sequence).

The chain uses TRBV2 and TRBJ2-3, with 9 bases fitting TRBD2. The CDR3 is 15 amino acids. The germline gives CDR1 SNHLY, CDR2 FYNNEI. V lost 10 bases to trimming and J lost 0 bases; unmatched junction nucleotides: 8. As DNA, the CDR3 is TGTGCCATACCTTTAGCGGGGGCTAGCACAGATACGCAGTATTTT. Translation: CAIPLAGASTDTQYF. Full variable domain (rest looked up from reference TRBV2 and TRBJ2-3): EPEVTQTPSHQVTQMGQEVILRCVPISNHLYFYWYRQILGQKVEFLVSFYNNEISEKSEIFDDQFSVERPDGSNFTLKIRSTKLEDSAMYFCAIPLAGASTDTQYFGPGTRLTVL.

The V and J genes are TRBV5-8 and TRBJ2-1, with no clear D. The germline V and J ends were trimmed by 1 base and 0 bases, with 8 bases remaining between them. The CDR3 is 15 residues long. CDR1 and CDR2 from the germline V gene are SGHTS and YDEGEE. CDR3 nucleotides: TGTGCCAGCAGCTTGATGGCTTACTCCTACAATGAGCAGTTCTTC. It yields the protein CASSLMAYSYNEQFF.

This rearrangement joins TRBV4-1 to TRBJ1-2; D possibly corresponds to TRBD1 (6 bases). V dropped 3 bases and J dropped 2 bases, with 13 bases sitting between them. CDR3 size: 15 residues. The germline V gene has CDR1 MGHRA and CDR2 YSYEKL. The CDR3 coding sequence is TGCGCCAGCAGCCAGTCGACGCAGGGGAACTATGGCTACACCTTC. Amino acids: CASSQSTQGNYGYTF.

V usage is TRBV5-1 and J usage is TRBJ1-2; the match to TRBD1 covers 7 bases. V lost 4 bases and J lost 8; bases outside the gene matches: 11. The CDR3 has 14 residues. Germline V CDR1 and CDR2: SGHRS, YFSETQ. The CDR3 DNA follows: TGCGCCAGCAGCGCGAGGGGGCATAGAGGCGGCTACACCTTC. The encoded protein is CASSARGHRGGYTF.

The rearrangement links TRBV20-1 to TRBJ2-7; D is uncertain. Germline V gene lookup returns CDR1 DFQATT and CDR2 SNEGSKA (reference sequence). The V end lost 3 bases, the J end lost 3 bases, and 9 bases lay between the germline ends. The CDR3 is 12 residues long. CDR3 in amino acids: CSASSRYYEQYF. The CDR3 region has the DNA TGCAGTGCTAGTTCTAGGTACTACGAGCAGTACTTC.

The chain combines TRBV10-3 with TRBJ1-5, with TRBD1 matching over 7 bases. V was clipped by 1 base and J by 7 bases; unmatched bases: 7. The CDR3 loop spans 15 amino acids. Germline V gene sequence: CDR1 ENHRY, CDR2 SYGVKD. The CDR3 sequence: CAISELLGQEQPQHF. CDR3 in DNA: TGTGCCATCAGTGAGTTACTCGGACAGGAGCAGCCCCAGCATTTT.

The rearrangement links TRBV7-2 to TRBJ2-2, with 8 nucleotides matching TRBD1. The CDR3 runs to 15 residues. Germline CDR1 is SGHTA and CDR2 is FQGNSA. After removal of 5 bases from V and 5 bases from J, the junction contained 7 bases not matched to a gene. CDR3 in DNA: TGTGCCAGCAGCCCCGACAGGGGACGGACCGGGGAGCTGTTTTTT. It encodes CASSPDRGRTGELFF. Full variable domain (missing parts from reference TRBV7-2 and TRBJ2-2): GAGVSQSPSNKVTEKGKDVELRCDPISGHTALYWYRQSLGQGLEFLIYFQGNSAPDKSGLPSDRFSAERTGGSVSTLTIQRTQQEDSAVYLCASSPDRGRTGELFFGEGSRLTVL.

This clone was detected once. The chain links TRBV10-2 to TRBJ1-2, with 7 nucleotides matching TRBD1. The CDR3 has 15 amino acids. CDR1 and CDR2 (germline): WSHSY, SAAADI. V lost 4 bases and J lost 4; bases outside the gene matches: 9. For the CDR3, the DNA is TGCGCCAGCAGTGCCCCTCAGGCAGGGGGCTATGGCTACACCTTC. Translation: CASSAPQAGGYGYTF.

V and J are TRBV10-3 and TRBJ1-1; D remains ambiguous. Germline CDR1 ENHRY, CDR2 SYGVKD. The CDR3 sequence is 11 residues long. The V end was cut by 4 bases, the J end by 3 bases, with 3 bases between. The CDR3 region is CAISVDTEAFF. The CDR3 nucleotides are TGTGCCATCAGTGTCGACACTGAAGCTTTCTTT.

This clone was seen only a few times. The V and J genes are TRBV2 and TRBJ1-4, with D unresolved. V lost 5 bases and J 0 bases, leaving 7 bases between the germline ends. CDR3 length: 14 amino acids. The V gene's germline CDR1 is SNHLY and CDR2 FYNNEI. The CDR3 loop reads CASSLDTTNEKLFF. The CDR3 DNA follows: TGTGCCAGCAGTTTAGACACAACTAATGAAAAACTGTTTTTT. Together with reference TRBV2 and TRBJ1-4, the CDR3 gives the full variable domain: EPEVTQTPSHQVTQMGQEVILRCVPISNHLYFYWYRQILGQKVEFLVSFYNNEISEKSEIFDDQFSVERPDGSNFTLKIRSTKLEDSAMYFCASSLDTTNEKLFFGSGTQLSVL.

This clone is a singleton in its sample. This sample includes further DNA sequences coding for the same CDR3. The rearrangement uses TRBV30 and TRBJ1-2; D is uncertain. From germline, CDR1 is GTSNPN and CDR2 SVGIG (reference sequence). The ends were cut back, 1 base at V and 5 bases at J, with 8 bases in the middle. CDR3 size: 12 residues. In DNA form, the CDR3 reads TGTGCCTGGAGTGGAGAGTTTTATGGCTACACCTTC. Amino acids: CAWSGEFYGYTF.

V usage is TRBV4-2 and J usage is TRBJ2-3; D not certain. CDR1 and CDR2 (germline): LGHNA, YNFKEQ. Trimming removed 0 bases from V and 7 bases from J, with 5 bases in between. The CDR3 consists of 12 residues. The CDR3 region has the DNA TGTGCCAGCAGCCAAGAAGCCAATACGCAGTATTTT. Translated, it gives CASSQEANTQYF.

CDR3 bases: TGTGCCAGCCCCCCGTGGGGGCCAGAGGATGGCTACACCTTC. It codes for CASPPWGPEDGYTF. This chain links TRBV5-4 with TRBJ1-2; D is perhaps TRBD1 (6 bases). CDR1 is SGHNT, CDR2 YYREEE, per germline (reference sequence). The CDR3 runs 14 residues. Trimming left V 7 bases short and J 6 bases short, with 19 bases between.